What follows are 19 T cell receptor beta chains derived from one specimen sequenced in a study of T-cell reconstitution after alpha-beta-depleted transplantation in children. Preparing the TCRbeta library involved the use of unique molecular identifiers. A single record per CDR3 protein comes from TCRdb applying MiXCR to the PCR reads. The data hold about 980,000 distinct CDR3 sequences, with about 26% observed a single time. The sequencing here drew on PBMCs, mostly from graft donor cells, taken 360 days after TCRalphabeta/CD19-depleted stem cell transplant. The receptor source for this set is a boy younger than two who had a stem cell transplant for SCID, so the T cells may come from the graft donor.

The J gene is TRBJ1-6, the V gene TRBV4-1, with D possibly being TRBD1 (6 bases). Deletions cut 0 bases from V and 10 bases from J, with 16 bases between. Germline V gives CDR1 MGHRA, CDR2 YSYEKL. This CDR3 spans 16 amino acids. This CDR3 reads CASSQEWGAGRSPLHF. The CDR3 DNA reads TGCGCCAGCAGCCAAGAGTGGGGGGCAGGTAGGTCACCCCTCCACTTT.

This clonotype was detected many times. The CDR3 spells CASSHTQGYEQYF. Here the CDR3 DNA reads TGTGCCAGCAGCCACACTCAGGGCTACGAGCAGTACTTC. The chain uses TRBV5-5 and TRBJ2-7; TRBD1 is a possible D gene (5 bases). Germline CDR1 and CDR2: SGHKS and YYEKEE (reference sequence). V was cut by 4 bases and J by 3 bases, with 11 bases left in between. The CDR3 has 13 residues. Drawing the rest from reference TRBV5-5 and TRBJ2-7, the complete variable domain is DAGVTQSPTHLIKTRGQQVTLRCSPISGHKSVSWYQQVLGQGPQFIFQYYEKEERGRGNFPDRFSARQFPNYSSELNVNALLLGDSALYLCASSHTQGYEQYFGPGTRLTVT.

This clonotype was counted a few times. This chain links TRBV5-1 with TRBJ2-4; the match to TRBD2 covers 12 bases. The junction had 3 bases not matched to a gene; V was cut back by 4 bases and J by 7 bases. This CDR3 has 14 amino acids. CDR1 is SGHRS, CDR2 YFSETQ, per germline. The CDR3 loop is CASSPGTSGNIQYF. The CDR3 DNA reads as TGCGCCAGCAGCCCAGGGACTAGCGGGAACATTCAGTACTTC.

The rearrangement joins TRBV15 to TRBJ2-6, with D possibly matching TRBD1 (6 bases). The CDR3 is 18 residues long. Trimming took off 0 bases at V and 0 bases at J, with 12 bases between the two ends. Germline V gene lookup returns CDR1 LNHNV and CDR2 YYDKDF (reference sequence). DNA for the CDR3: TGTGCCACCAGCAGAGATTATGGGGGCGACTCTGGGGCCAACGTCCTGACTTTC. It yields the protein CATSRDYGGDSGANVLTF.

The V call is TRBV20-1, the J call TRBJ1-2; D remains unclear. Germline V lookup: CDR1 DFQATT, CDR2 SNEGSKA (reference sequence). This CDR3 comprises 13 residues. The V gene lost 3 bases and the J gene lost 5 bases, with 13 bases spanning the gap. The CDR3 loop reads CSASTRGGYGYTF. CDR3 bases: TGCAGTGCTAGCACCCGGGGAGGGTATGGCTACACCTTC.

The genes are TRBV7-3 and TRBJ1-3; perhaps TRBD1 as D (6 bases). This CDR3 is built from 15 residues. V was clipped by 4 bases and J by 3 bases, with 13 bases between them. Germline CDR1 is SGHTA and CDR2 is FQGTGA. CDR3: CASSSPGAGGNTIYF. In nucleotides, the CDR3 is TGTGCCAGCAGCTCTCCAGGGGCAGGTGGAAACACCATATATTTT.

The chain employs TRBV2 and TRBJ2-7; possible D gene TRBD1, 5 bases. V gave up 7 bases and J gave up 3 bases, with 22 bases separating them. CDR3 length: 16 amino acids. The germline V gene encodes CDR1 SNHLY and CDR2 FYNNEI. The CDR3 sequence is CASNPRVPSSNYEQYF. DNA of the CDR3: TGTGCCAGCAACCCCAGGGTCCCTTCCTCCAACTACGAGCAGTACTTC.

The rearrangement uses TRBV19 and TRBJ2-1; D not resolved. Germline assignment: CDR1 LNHDA and CDR2 SQIVND (reference sequence). CDR3 size: 11 residues. Trimming removed 11 bases at V and 0 bases at J, with 5 bases between. In DNA, the CDR3 is TGTGCCGTAAGCTCCTACAATGAGCAGTTCTTC. Translation gives CAVSSYNEQFF.

V and J are TRBV6-5 and TRBJ2-7; possibly TRBD2 for D (7 bases). This CDR3 has 11 residues. CDR1 and CDR2 (germline): MNHEY, SVGAGI. V gave up 6 bases and J gave up 8 bases, with 11 bases separating them. Here the CDR3 reads CASRRGGQQYF. The CDR3 DNA reads as TGTGCCAGCAGGAGGGGGGGGCAGCAGTACTTC.

This clonotype was observed a few times. The rearrangement uses TRBV6-2 or TRBV6-3 and TRBJ2-1; D call uncertain. V lost 4 bases and J lost 0, with 13 bases in between. This CDR3 contains 16 residues. CDR1 and CDR2 from the germline V gene are MNHEY and SVGEGT. CDR3 region: CASSFPTQSSYNEQFF. CDR3 coding DNA: TGTGCCAGCAGTTTTCCAACCCAGAGCTCCTACAATGAGCAGTTCTTC.

The genes are TRBV5-1 and TRBJ2-5, with a weak D call TRBD1 (5 bases). This CDR3 has 16 amino acids. The germline V and J ends were trimmed by 1 base and 5 bases, with 18 bases remaining between them. In germline, CDR1 is SGHRS, CDR2 YFSETQ. The CDR3: CASSLYQGISRETQYF. The DNA for the CDR3 is TGCGCCAGCAGCTTGTATCAGGGTATATCCCGGGAGACCCAGTACTTC.

The V and J genes are TRBV5-1 and TRBJ2-3; a weak D match, TRBD2 (5 bases). Germline CDR1 reads SGHRS; CDR2 reads YFSETQ. Trimming removed 2 bases at V and 1 base at J, with 11 bases between. The CDR3 consists of 15 residues. In DNA form, the CDR3 reads TGCGCCAGCAGCTTTGGTCTAGCCCGCACAGATACGCAGTATTTT. Its protein product is CASSFGLARTDTQYF.

The V and J genes are TRBV5-1 and TRBJ2-2; D ambiguous. Trimming shortened V by 5 bases and J by 4 bases, and 15 bases separated the two germline ends. Germline assignment: CDR1 SGHRS and CDR2 YFSETQ. The length of the CDR3 is 15 residues. The DNA for the CDR3 is TGCGCCAGCAGACTGTATGGGGTCGTCACCGGGGAGCTGTTTTTT. This translates into CASRLYGVVTGELFF. Complete variable domain (other parts from reference TRBV5-1 and TRBJ2-2): KAGVTQTPRYLIKTRGQQVTLSCSPISGHRSVSWYQQTPGQGLQFLFEYFSETQRNKGNFPGRFSGRQFSNSRSEMNVSTLELGDSALYLCASRLYGVVTGELFFGEGSRLTVL.

The chain uses TRBV4-2 and TRBJ1-3, with D unresolved. The CDR3 is 16 amino acids. Germline V gives CDR1 LGHNA, CDR2 YNFKEQ. With 0 bases removed from V and 0 bases from J, the gap between germline ends came to 9 bases. Written as DNA, the CDR3 is TGTGCCAGCAGCCAAGAGCTTGGGAACTCTGGAAACACCATATATTTT. It yields the protein CASSQELGNSGNTIYF.

This chain connects TRBV4-2 to TRBJ1-5; TRBD1 might be the D (6 bases). In germline, CDR1 is LGHNA, CDR2 YNFKEQ. Trimming removed 4 bases at V and 3 bases at J, with 10 bases between. The CDR3 extends over 14 amino acids. CDR3 protein: CASSRGHYNQPQHF. The CDR3 nucleotides are TGTGCCAGCAGCCGGGGACACTACAATCAGCCCCAGCATTTT.

This clonotype was found many times. The rearrangement uses TRBV28 and TRBJ1-1; D is possibly TRBD1 (5 bases). Looked up from germline, CDR1 is MDHEN and CDR2 is SYDVKM. The CDR3 is 12 residues long. The CDR3 loop is CVSWDFLTEAFF. CDR3 nucleotides: TGTGTCTCGTGGGACTTTTTAACTGAAGCTTTCTTT.

In regard to this clonotype: This sequence may be a read error, since a much larger clone differs from it by one base. V and J are TRBV12-3 or TRBV12-4 and TRBJ2-5, with TRBD1 matching 7 bases. The CDR3 sequence is 14 residues long. The V gene end was trimmed by 3 bases and the J gene end by 2 bases; junction bases not matched to a gene: 3. The CDR3 DNA reads as TGTGCCAGCAGTTTCGGGGACAGTCAAGAGACCCAGTACTTC. It yields the protein CASSFGDSQETQYF.

This clonotype was found a few times. The gene calls are TRBV18 and TRBJ2-7, with a weak D call TRBD1 (6 bases). The germline V and J ends were trimmed by 2 bases and 1 base, with 12 bases remaining between them. Germline CDR1 reads KGHSH; CDR2 reads LQKENI. The CDR3 loop spans 15 amino acids. CDR3 DNA: TGTGCCAGCTCACCAGGAAGGGGGAGTTCCTACGAGCAGTACTTC. It encodes CASSPGRGSSYEQYF.

This clonotype turned up a few times. The chain joins TRBV12-3 or TRBV12-4 to TRBJ2-3; D call uncertain. Trimming removed 5 bases at V and 0 bases at J, with 12 bases between. This CDR3 is 15 amino acids long. The CDR3 coding sequence is TGTGCCAGCAGTCCCCACAGAGAAAGCACAGATACGCAGTATTTT. Its protein product is CASSPHRESTDTQYF.